This TCR beta chain was captured by sequencing in a study of shared clonotypes between healthy human individuals. Across the whole study: Each donor's CD4 naive and CD4 memory cells filled three plates apiece, CD8 naive two, and CD8 memory one.

General observations from the study: Even with large depth, rarefaction showed that sorted-subset sequencing was incomplete.

The method was immunoSEQ multiplex PCR; TCRdb's version includes in-frame clones alone and lacks a portion of them. This table has 950,000 to 1,300,000 clones, approximately 68% appearing once. Looked up from germline, CDR1 is SGHRS and CDR2 is YFSETQ. The CDR3 covers 15 residues. V lost 4 bases and J lost 6; bases outside the gene matches: 7. A remark on this clone: Its antigen remains unknown.

This receptor was taken from a man between 18 and 35 years old in good health. The sample taken for sequencing was memory CD4+ T cells sorted from blood. Documented subset: CD45RA-negative fraction. The J gene is TRBJ2-2, the V gene TRBV5-1; 9 nucleotides align to TRBD2. The CDR3 bases are TGCGCCAGCAGCCGGACTAGCGATTTTGCCGGGGAGCTGTTTTTT. Protein sequence: CASSRTSDFAGELFF.